This T cell receptor beta chain is from a study of T cell responses to AZD1222 COVID-19 vaccine. The data were produced by immunoSEQ multiplex PCR, yet TCRdb's version contains in-frame clones alone and is incomplete. The data contain fewer than 150,000 clones, roughly nine tenths of them singletons. Overall study results and limits: The sample set comprised mostly white British donors with more females, and clonal diversity was possibly underestimated.

Germline V CDR1 and CDR2: SQVTM, ANQGSEA. This CDR3 spans 14 amino acids. Turning to this clone: As yet, its antigen is unknown.

The specimen was peripheral blood, collected 28 days after the second AZD1222 dose. The chain is built from TRBV29-1 and TRBJ1-4; D unclear. The receptor was isolated from an adult who received the AZD1222 COVID-19 vaccine. The CDR3 nucleotides read TGCAGACAAGAATACAGCACAACTAATGAAAAACTGTTTTTT. Its protein is CRQEYSTTNEKLFF.